One sample yielded the 29 T cell receptor beta chains listed below, sequenced in a study of blood T cells in healthy people across ages. A second PCR, run for about 7 to 11 cycles, used a sample-barcoded 5' primer plus a J-beta primer mix. MiXCR, run by TCRdb on the 5' RACE reads, gives a single entry per CDR3 protein. The sample gives over 1,200,000 distinct CDR3 sequences, roughly 60% of which show up once; 6.5% to 8.5% is in the top ten. The sample consisted of blood. The receptors were sampled from a man younger than 35 in good health.

The rearrangement uses TRBV7-2 and TRBJ2-5; D not resolved. CDR3 length: 18 residues. Trimming shortened V by 6 bases and J by 0 bases, and 23 bases separated the two germline ends. CDR1 is SGHTA, CDR2 FQGNSA, per germline. The CDR3 is CASSSDTAPYRHQETQYF. Here the CDR3 DNA reads TGTGCCAGCAGTTCCGACACGGCCCCCTATCGACACCAAGAGACCCAGTACTTC.

This rearrangement joins TRBV5-1 to TRBJ2-3; TRBD2 aligns across 11 bases. The trim removed 1 base at V and 3 bases at J, leaving 4 bases unmatched. In germline, CDR1 is SGHRS, CDR2 YFSETQ. This CDR3 has 16 amino acids. CDR3 DNA: TGCGCCAGCAGCTTGATTAGCGGGAGGGGAACAGATACGCAGTATTTT. Its protein is CASSLISGRGTDTQYF.

This clonotype showed up just a few times. This chain joins TRBV10-3 and TRBJ1-2; tentatively, D is TRBD1 (5 bases). Trimming pared 0 bases from V and 5 bases from J, leaving 13 bases between. Germline-derived CDR1 and CDR2 are ENHRY and SYGVKD. The CDR3 covers 15 residues. CDR3 protein: CAISESTRERYGYTF. Here the CDR3 DNA reads TGTGCCATCAGTGAGTCGACCAGGGAGCGTTATGGCTACACCTTC.

The chain is built from TRBV28 and TRBJ2-5; the D gene could be TRBD1 or TRBD2 (5 bases each). This CDR3 has 16 amino acids. With 7 bases removed from V and 1 base from J, the gap between germline ends came to 19 bases. Germline V lookup: CDR1 MDHEN, CDR2 SYDVKM. The CDR3 is CASITGPTGGQETQYF. The CDR3 coding sequence is TGTGCCAGCATAACCGGCCCGACTGGGGGCCAAGAGACCCAGTACTTC.

This clonotype was counted a few times. The chain has TRBV20-1 and TRBJ2-5; possibly TRBD1 for D (6 bases). V lost 3 bases and J 2 bases, leaving 16 bases between the germline ends. Germline assignment: CDR1 DFQATT and CDR2 SNEGSKA (reference sequence). The CDR3 has 15 residues. The CDR3 here is CSASPPGEAQETQYF. DNA for the CDR3: TGCAGTGCTAGCCCGCCAGGGGAAGCACAAGAGACCCAGTACTTC.

The V call is TRBV20-1, the J call TRBJ2-7, with D tentatively TRBD1 (6 bases). The germline V and J ends were trimmed by 6 bases and 3 bases, with 12 bases remaining between them. From germline, CDR1 is DFQATT and CDR2 SNEGSKA (reference sequence). The CDR3 runs 12 residues. The CDR3 DNA follows: TGCAGTGCATCCGGACAGATCTACGAGCAGTACTTC. Translated: CSASGQIYEQYF.

J is TRBJ2-3 and V is TRBV11-1; no definite D call. Germline assignment: CDR1 SGHAT and CDR2 FQDESV (reference sequence). Trimming pared 2 bases from V and 4 bases from J, leaving 7 bases between. The CDR3 consists of 13 residues. CDR3 bases: TGTGCCAGCAGCTTAAATAGTCCAGATACGCAGTATTTT. Residues: CASSLNSPDTQYF.

The chain links TRBV7-8 to TRBJ1-1, with D possibly matching TRBD1 (5 bases). The length of the CDR3 is 15 residues. The germline V gene encodes CDR1 SGHVS and CDR2 FQNEAQ. V was pared by 1 base and J by 5 bases, with 14 bases between. DNA for the CDR3: TGTGCCAGCAGCTTAGTACTGGGGCTGTCTACTGAAGCTTTCTTT. It translates to CASSLVLGLSTEAFF.

Concerning this clonotype itself: Given a much more abundant clone one base away, this may be a read error. This chain uses TRBV5-1 with TRBJ2-5; a possible D gene is TRBD1 (6 bases). Germline-derived CDR1 and CDR2 are SGHRS and YFSETQ. V lost 7 bases and J lost 2, with 12 bases in between. The CDR3 runs 13 residues. The CDR3 sequence is CASGPTGQETQYF. The CDR3 nucleotides read TGCGCCAGCGGACCAACAGGGCAAGAGACCCAGTACTTC.

The CDR3 spells CASSVLDFVDTQYF. The CDR3 DNA reads TGTGCCAGCAGCGTACTAGATTTTGTAGATACGCAGTATTTT. This rearrangement joins TRBV9 to TRBJ2-3; D gene uncertain. Deletions cut 1 base from V and 5 bases from J, with 11 bases between. Per germline, CDR1 SGDLS and CDR2 YYNGEE. The CDR3 covers 14 residues.

The gene calls are TRBV4-1 and TRBJ1-2; 7 bases fit TRBD1. With V trimmed by 5 bases and J by 4 bases, 10 bases remained unmatched. Germline values: CDR1 MGHRA, CDR2 YSYEKL. The CDR3 contains 15 residues. The CDR3 bases are TGCGCCAGCAGCGGGATTACAGGGGCGGGCTATGGCTACACCTTC. Its translation is CASSGITGAGYGYTF.

This clonotype was recorded only once. This chain links TRBV7-6 with TRBJ2-5, with TRBD2 as a possible D gene (5 bases). The tail of the sequence fits TRBJ2-7 better, so the J call may be wrong. Germline CDR1 and CDR2: SGHVS and FNYEAQ. CDR3 length: 14 amino acids. CDR3 sequence: CASSQRETTYEQYF. In nucleotides, the CDR3 is TGTGCCAGCAGCCAAAGGGAGACCACCTACGAGCAGTACTTC.

The genes are TRBV11-2 and TRBJ1-2, with a tentative D call TRBD1 (5 bases). Germline V gene lookup returns CDR1 SGHAT and CDR2 FQNNGV. The CDR3 runs 15 residues. The ends were cut back, 5 bases at V and 2 bases at J, with 15 bases in the middle. Here the CDR3 reads CASSLHRDANYGYTF. The CDR3 region has the DNA TGTGCCAGCAGCCTACATCGGGACGCCAACTATGGCTACACCTTC.

The CDR3 region is CASSSRDRAVNYGYTF. For the CDR3, the DNA is TGTGCCAGCAGTTCCAGGGACAGGGCGGTGAACTATGGCTACACCTTC. V gene TRBV6-5 combines with J gene TRBJ1-2; 9 bases align to TRBD1. Trimming at V came to 4 bases and at J to 2 bases, leaving 8 bases not matched to a gene. Germline assignment: CDR1 MNHEY and CDR2 SVGAGI. This CDR3 region has 16 residues.

The table lists this clonotype with a count of one. The rearrangement uses TRBV7-9 and TRBJ2-3, with 8 bases that match TRBD2. This CDR3 region has 15 residues. V lost 7 bases to trimming and J lost 0 bases; unmatched junction nucleotides: 6. CDR1 and CDR2 from the germline V gene are SEHNR and FQNEAQ (reference sequence). CDR3 protein: CASNGGTSSTDTQYF. The CDR3, as DNA: TGTGCCAGCAACGGCGGGACTAGTAGCACAGATACGCAGTATTTT. The full variable domain, in which reference TRBV7-9 and TRBJ2-3 provide the parts outside the CDR3, is DTGVSQNPRHKITKRGQNVTFRCDPISEHNRLYWYRQTLGQGPEFLTYFQNEAQLEKSRLLSDRFSAERPKGSFSTLEIQRTEQGDSAMYLCASNGGTSSTDTQYFGPGTRLTVL.

To note about this clonotype: At one boundary the junction diverges from the germline segment, which might be a read error. This chain links TRBV3-1 with TRBJ2-5; D is undetermined. The V gene's germline CDR1 is LGHDT and CDR2 YNNKEL (reference sequence). The CDR3 spans 12 residues. The CDR3 DNA sequence: TGTGCCAGCAGCCGCCACCAAGGGACCCAGTACTTC. Translation: CASSRHQGTQYF.

The CDR3 loop reads CASSSDFSSYVQYF. The DNA of the CDR3 is TGTGCCAGCAGCTCGGACTTTAGCTCCTACGTGCAGTACTTC. The chain employs TRBV7-2 and TRBJ2-5; D is perhaps TRBD2 (5 bases). CDR3 length equals 14 residues. Germline V CDR1 and CDR2: SGHTA, FQGNSA. Trimming took 4 bases from V and 11 from J, leaving 20 bases between them.

J is TRBJ2-7 and V is TRBV12-3 or TRBV12-4, with 9 bases fitting TRBD1. CDR3 length: 14 residues. The V gene end was trimmed by 6 bases and the J gene end by 2 bases; junction bases not matched to a gene: 5. CDR3 protein: CASRTTGGTYEQYF. CDR3 bases: TGTGCCAGCAGAACGACAGGGGGTACCTACGAGCAGTACTTC.

The chain carries TRBV20-1 and TRBJ2-7; D gene ambiguous. CDR1 is DFQATT and CDR2 is SNEGSKA in the germline V gene (reference sequence). This CDR3 has 15 residues. V shed 0 bases and J shed 1 base, with 13 bases lying between them. CDR3 nucleotide sequence: TGCAGTGCTAGAGATCAGCGACAAGGTTCCTACGAGCAGTACTTC. Residues: CSARDQRQGSYEQYF.

This sequence joins TRBV7-9 and TRBJ2-1; D is uncertain. The CDR3 covers 13 residues. The germline gives CDR1 SEHNR, CDR2 FQNEAQ (reference sequence). The germline V and J ends were trimmed by 2 bases and 5 bases, with 7 bases remaining between them. CDR3 in amino acids: CASSLLGNNEQFF. The CDR3 region has the DNA TGTGCCAGCAGCTTACTCGGCAACAATGAGCAGTTCTTC. The variable domain in full, with the rest retrieved from reference TRBV7-9 and TRBJ2-1, is DTGVSQNPRHKITKRGQNVTFRCDPISEHNRLYWYRQTLGQGPEFLTYFQNEAQLEKSRLLSDRFSAERPKGSFSTLEIQRTEQGDSAMYLCASSLLGNNEQFFGPGTRLTVL.

The rearrangement joins TRBV7-6 to TRBJ2-1, with 9 positions matching TRBD1. The ends lost 4 bases at V and 9 bases at J; junction bases unmatched: 10. CDR1 SGHVS and CDR2 FNYEAQ come from the germline V gene. The CDR3 extends over 15 amino acids. The CDR3 sequence: CASSSRDREFLEQFF. CDR3 DNA: TGTGCCAGCAGCTCCCGGGACAGGGAGTTTCTTGAGCAGTTCTTC.

The V call is TRBV6-6, the J call TRBJ2-5; D gene uncertain. The J call is uncertain, as TRBJ2-7 better fits the DNA end. The CDR3 contains 12 residues. The V gene's germline CDR1 is MNHNY and CDR2 SVGAGI (reference sequence). The CDR3 here is CASSSTDSEQYF. DNA of the CDR3: TGTGCCAGCAGTTCGACCGACTCCGAGCAGTACTTC.

This sequence joins TRBV27 and TRBJ2-1, with 14 bases that match TRBD2. CDR1 and CDR2 from the germline V gene are MNHEY and SMNVEV (reference sequence). V dropped 1 base and J dropped 8; count of bases not matched to a gene: 4. This CDR3 comprises 16 residues. The CDR3 protein is CASSLWGTSGRDEQFF. In DNA, the CDR3 is TGTGCCAGCAGTTTATGGGGGACTAGCGGGAGAGATGAGCAGTTCTTC.

This chain uses TRBV4-1 with TRBJ2-4; D perhaps matches TRBD2 (6 bases). Germline V lookup: CDR1 MGHRA, CDR2 YSYEKL. The CDR3 length is 18 residues. The V end was cut by 1 base, the J end by 3 bases, with 19 bases between. The CDR3 reads CASSQGAQAGTVKNIQYF. CDR3 sequence (DNA): TGCGCCAGCAGCCAAGGGGCTCAGGCGGGGACCGTCAAAAACATTCAGTACTTC.

The V and J genes are TRBV6-5 and TRBJ1-2; unclear D gene. The CDR3 spans 14 residues. V was trimmed by 0 bases and J by 2 bases, leaving 7 bases between them. Germline values: CDR1 MNHEY, CDR2 SVGAGI. CDR3 residues: CASSYSQFNYGYTF. DNA for the CDR3: TGTGCCAGCAGTTACTCGCAGTTCAACTATGGCTACACCTTC.

The chain carries TRBV12-3 or TRBV12-4 and TRBJ2-1; a weak D match, TRBD2 (5 bases). This CDR3 is built from 10 residues. V was cut by 8 bases and J by 9 bases, with 8 bases left in between. DNA for the CDR3: TGTGCCAGCCGGGGAATTGAGCAGTTCTTC. Its protein product is CASRGIEQFF.

The CDR3 reads CSARTSGRSLTTYEQYF. The CDR3 DNA reads as TGCAGTGCTAGAACTAGCGGGAGGTCCCTTACCACCTACGAGCAGTACTTC. The genes are TRBV20-1 and TRBJ2-7; TRBD2 aligns across 12 bases. The CDR3 runs 17 residues. Trimming cost V 2 bases and J 2 bases; bases outside gene matches: 10. Per the germline V gene, CDR1 is DFQATT and CDR2 is SNEGSKA (reference sequence).

The sample holds one count of this clonotype. The V and J genes are TRBV29-1 and TRBJ2-1, with 7 nucleotides matching TRBD1. Trimming took 3 bases from V and 2 from J; bases not matched to a gene: 10. Germline CDR1 and CDR2: SQVTM and ANQGSEA. CDR3 length: 16 residues. The DNA for the CDR3 is TGCAGCGTTGAGGGAAGACACAGGGGCCCCTACAATGAGCAGTTCTTC. Translation: CSVEGRHRGPYNEQFF.

Only a few counts were recorded for this clonotype. The rearrangement links TRBV4-3 to TRBJ2-3; perhaps TRBD1 as D (6 bases). Trimming left V 4 bases short and J 0 bases short, with 17 bases between. The length of the CDR3 is 17 residues. Germline V gene lookup returns CDR1 LGHNA and CDR2 YSLEER. Written as DNA, the CDR3 is TGCGCCAGCAGCCCCCGCGCAGGGGAAATTAGCACAGATACGCAGTATTTT. This encodes CASSPRAGEISTDTQYF.